Listed below are T cell receptor beta chains from one sample, sequenced in a study of graft-versus-host responses after intestinal transplantation. Generated by immunoSEQ multiplex PCR, the TCRdb table keeps only in-frame clones and is missing some. The table includes tens of thousands of clones, around 94% detected once. The sample was PBMCs, taken 16 days after intestinal transplant. Receptors were obtained from a human patient who received an intestinal transplant, so some T cells may come from the graft donor. The CDR3 runs from the conserved cysteine through the conserved F or W. The order of the fields is D gene, clone size, V gene, J gene, CDR3 protein, CDR3 DNA. The D gene is left open where the match is weak. Clone size, where shown, is once, few, many, or a class for clones that have expanded.

-	-	TRBV4-1	TRBJ1-5	CASSQEYGRGQPQHF	TGCGCCAGCAGCCAAGAATATGGAAGGGGACAGCCCCAGCATTTT
TRBD2	-	TRBV10-3	TRBJ2-7	CAISGTSGTYEQYF	TGTGCCATCAGTGGGACTAGCGGGACCTACGAGCAGTACTTC
-	-	TRBV28	TRBJ2-1	CASSLGRTMGEQFF	TGTGCCAGCAGTTTAGGACGGACGATGGGTGAGCAGTTCTTC
-	-	TRBV7-8	TRBJ2-1	CASSLDSGSYNEQFF	TGTGCCAGCAGCTTGGATAGCGGCTCCTACAATGAGCAGTTCTTC
TRBD1	-	TRBV2	TRBJ1-2	CASSDGTGTNVYTF	TGTGCCAGCAGTGACGGGACAGGGACGAATGTCTACACCTTC
-	-	TRBV9	TRBJ2-2	CASSVVWGTGELFF	TGTGCCAGCAGCGTAGTTTGGGGTACCGGGGAGCTGTTTTTT
-	-	TRBV9	TRBJ2-7	CASSGIGGNSYEQYF	TGTGCCAGCAGCGGAATTGGGGGAAACTCCTACGAGCAGTACTTC
-	-	TRBV27	TRBJ2-4	CASSLSPRLSFIVQYF	TGTGCCAGCAGTTTATCCCCACGGCTTAGTTTTATCGTTCAGTACTTC
TRBD1	once	TRBV5-4	TRBJ2-7	CASSLGRDSPYEQYF	TGTGCCAGCAGCTTGGGCCGGGACAGCCCCTACGAGCAGTACTTC
-	-	TRBV4-2	TRBJ2-2	CASRLSGQTPNTGELFF	TGTGCCAGCAGATTATCCGGACAGACTCCGAACACCGGGGAGCTGTTTTTT
-	-	TRBV7-9	TRBJ2-5	CASSLVGETQYF	TGTGCCAGCAGCTTAGTAGGGGAGACCCAGTACTTC
-	-	TRBV28	TRBJ2-1	CASSLWAGIIFGEQFF	TGTGCCAGCAGTTTATGGGCGGGTATTATATTTGGGGAGCAGTTCTTC
-	-	TRBV20-1	TRBJ1-1	CSALKGLAFF	TGCAGTGCTCTGAAGGGCCTAGCTTTCTTT
-	-	TRBV30	TRBJ1-5	CAWSGLPGGAYQPQHF	TGTGCCTGGAGTGGACTACCGGGGGGCGCGTATCAGCCCCAGCATTTT
-	-	TRBV27	TRBJ2-7	CASSLGQRPYEQYF	TGTGCCAGCAGTTTAGGCCAGCGGCCCTACGAGCAGTACTTC
-	-	TRBV28	TRBJ2-5	CATLSPGLQETQYF	TGTGCCACCCTTTCCCCGGGTCTCCAAGAGACCCAGTACTTC
TRBD2	-	TRBV29-1	TRBJ2-2	CSVELLAGTRTGELFF	TGCAGCGTTGAATTACTAGCGGGTACTAGAACCGGGGAGCTGTTTTTT
-	-	TRBV4-1	TRBJ1-2	CASSLVSNYGYTF	TGCGCCAGCAGCCTTGTTTCTAACTATGGCTACACCTTC
TRBD2	-	TRBV10-3	TRBJ2-3	CAIRSTSGREKRTDTQYF	TGTGCCATCAGGTCGACTAGCGGGAGGGAAAAGAGGACAGATACGCAGTATTTT
TRBD2	-	TRBV19	TRBJ2-3	CASSPSGRSADTQYF	TGTGCCAGTAGTCCCAGCGGGAGGTCCGCAGATACGCAGTATTTT
-	-	TRBV6-5	TRBJ1-1	CASSTPIGGDTEAFF	TGTGCCAGCAGCACGCCCATAGGTGGAGACACTGAAGCTTTCTTT
-	-	TRBV30	TRBJ1-2	CAWSPIVGYTF	TGTGCCTGGAGTCCGATTGTTGGCTACACCTTC
-	once	TRBV28	TRBJ2-6	CASSTHLDSGANVLTF	TGTGCCAGCAGTACACACTTGGATTCTGGGGCCAACGTCCTGACTTTC
-	-	TRBV11-2	TRBJ2-2	CASSLDGGELFF	TGTGCCAGCAGCTTAGACGGCGGGGAGCTGTTTTTT
-	-	TRBV7-6	TRBJ1-1	CASSLGTGWGEAFF	TGTGCCAGCAGCTTAGGTACGGGATGGGGTGAAGCTTTCTTT
TRBD1	-	TRBV28	TRBJ2-7	CASRVSDRAFYEQYF	TGTGCCAGCAGAGTAAGCGACAGGGCGTTTTACGAGCAGTACTTC